This passage covers 2 T cell receptor beta chains from one sample sequenced in a study of blood T cell repertoires in COVID-19. TCRdb keeps only in-frame clones here, not all; method: immunoSEQ multiplex PCR. The sample yields almost 300,000 clones, more than 75% seen once. What was sequenced was peripheral blood. The receptor set was obtained from a man between 65 and 79 years old with acute or convalescent COVID-19.

The chain couples TRBV4-1 to TRBJ1-2, with D possibly TRBD1 on 5 matching bases. The CDR3 is 15 amino acids. V was shortened by 0 bases and J by 0 bases, with 8 bases between the two germline ends. In germline, CDR1 is MGHRA, CDR2 YSYEKL. DNA of the CDR3: TGCGCCAGCAGCCAAGAGTCGACAGCTAACTATGGCTACACCTTC. Protein product: CASSQESTANYGYTF.

The rearrangement uses TRBV7-3 and TRBJ2-1, with D possibly matching TRBD2 (7 bases). Germline V gives CDR1 SGHTA, CDR2 FQGTGA. The CDR3 runs 15 residues. The V gene lost 5 bases and the J gene lost 6 bases, with 17 bases spanning the gap. The CDR3, as DNA: TGTGCCAGCAGCCCAGTACCGGGGGGCAGCAATGAGCAGTTCTTC. Residues: CASSPVPGGSNEQFF.